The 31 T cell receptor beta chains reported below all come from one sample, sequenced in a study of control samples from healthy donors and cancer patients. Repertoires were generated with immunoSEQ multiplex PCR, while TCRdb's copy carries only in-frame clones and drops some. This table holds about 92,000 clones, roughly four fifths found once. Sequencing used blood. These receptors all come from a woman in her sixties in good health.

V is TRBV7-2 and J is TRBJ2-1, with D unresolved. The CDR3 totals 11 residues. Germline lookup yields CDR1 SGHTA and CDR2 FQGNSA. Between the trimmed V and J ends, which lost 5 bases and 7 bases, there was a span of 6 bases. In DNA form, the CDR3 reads TGTGCCAGCAGCCCCAGAAATGAGCAGTTCTTC. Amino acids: CASSPRNEQFF.

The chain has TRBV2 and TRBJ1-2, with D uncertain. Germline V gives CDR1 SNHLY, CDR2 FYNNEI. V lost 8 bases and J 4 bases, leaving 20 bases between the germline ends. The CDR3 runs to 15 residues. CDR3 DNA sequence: TGTGCCAGCGAATTAAATAGAGGAGGGCTCTATGGCTACACCTTC. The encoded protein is CASELNRGGLYGYTF. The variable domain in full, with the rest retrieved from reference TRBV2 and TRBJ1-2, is EPEVTQTPSHQVTQMGQEVILRCVPISNHLYFYWYRQILGQKVEFLVSFYNNEISEKSEIFDDQFSVERPDGSNFTLKIRSTKLEDSAMYFCASELNRGGLYGYTFGSGTRLTVV.

CDR3 coding DNA: TGTGCCAGCAGCCCAGGGAACAGGGGATACACCATATATTTT. It encodes CASSPGNRGYTIYF. V usage is TRBV3-1 (or the pseudogene TRBV3-2) and J usage is TRBJ1-3, with 7 bases that match TRBD1. V gave up 4 bases and J gave up 8 bases; unmatched junction bases: 8. CDR1 and CDR2 from the germline V gene are LGHDT and YNNKEL (reference sequence). The CDR3 is 14 amino acids.

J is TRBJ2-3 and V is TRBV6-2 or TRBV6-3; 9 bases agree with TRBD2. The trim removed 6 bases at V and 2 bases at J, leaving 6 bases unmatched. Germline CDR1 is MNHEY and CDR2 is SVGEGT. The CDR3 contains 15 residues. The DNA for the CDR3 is TGTGCCAGCAGCCATGGACTAGCGCACACAGATACGCAGTATTTT. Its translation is CASSHGLAHTDTQYF.

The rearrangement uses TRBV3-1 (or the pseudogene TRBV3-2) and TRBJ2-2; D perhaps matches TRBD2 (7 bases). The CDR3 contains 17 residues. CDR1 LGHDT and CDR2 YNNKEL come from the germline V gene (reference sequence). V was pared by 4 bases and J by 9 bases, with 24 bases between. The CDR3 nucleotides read TGTGCCAGCAGCCCCCAGGGAGGGGGTAGGATGGGAAGGGAGCTGTTTTTT. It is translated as CASSPQGGGRMGRELFF.

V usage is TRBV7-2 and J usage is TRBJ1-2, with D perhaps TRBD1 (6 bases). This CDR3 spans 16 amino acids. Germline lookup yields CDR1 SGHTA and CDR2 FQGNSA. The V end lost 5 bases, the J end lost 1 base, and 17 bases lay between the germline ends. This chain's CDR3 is CASSPILQGFNYGYTF. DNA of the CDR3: TGTGCCAGCAGCCCCATACTACAGGGATTTAACTATGGCTACACCTTC.

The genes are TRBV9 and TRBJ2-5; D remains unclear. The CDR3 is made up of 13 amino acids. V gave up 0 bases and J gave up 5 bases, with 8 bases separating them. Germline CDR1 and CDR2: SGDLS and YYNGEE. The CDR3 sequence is CASSVGLRETQYF. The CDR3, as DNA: TGTGCCAGCAGCGTAGGGTTAAGGGAGACCCAGTACTTC.

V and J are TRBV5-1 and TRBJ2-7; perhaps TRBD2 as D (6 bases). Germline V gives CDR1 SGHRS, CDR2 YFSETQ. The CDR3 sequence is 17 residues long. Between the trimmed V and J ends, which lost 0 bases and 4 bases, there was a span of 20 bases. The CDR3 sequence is CASSLAAGTGVGYEQYF. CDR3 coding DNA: TGCGCCAGCAGCTTGGCCGCGGGAACGGGGGTGGGGTACGAGCAGTACTTC.

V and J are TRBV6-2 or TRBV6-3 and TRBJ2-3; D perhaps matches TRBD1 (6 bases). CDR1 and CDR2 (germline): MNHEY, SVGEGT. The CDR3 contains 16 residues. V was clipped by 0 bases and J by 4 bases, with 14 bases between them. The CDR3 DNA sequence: TGTGCCAGCAGTTACTCGAGAAGTTGGGGGCCAGATACGCAGTATTTT. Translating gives CASSYSRSWGPDTQYF.

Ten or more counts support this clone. The CDR3 coding sequence is TGTGCCAGCAGCCAAGTCGGTAGCGCGGTGGCTTACAATGAGCAGTTCTTC. Protein sequence: CASSQVGSAVAYNEQFF. The J gene is TRBJ2-1, the V gene TRBV14; D might be TRBD2 (5 bases). Deletions cut 1 base from V and 4 bases from J, with 17 bases between. CDR3 length equals 17 residues. Germline values: CDR1 SGHDN, CDR2 FVKESK. Drawing the rest from reference TRBV14 and TRBJ2-1, the complete variable domain is EAGVTQFPSHSVIEKGQTVTLRCDPISGHDNLYWYRRVMGKEIKFLLHFVKESKQDESGMPNNRFLAERTGGTYSTLKVQPAELEDSGVYFCASSQVGSAVAYNEQFFGPGTRLTVL.

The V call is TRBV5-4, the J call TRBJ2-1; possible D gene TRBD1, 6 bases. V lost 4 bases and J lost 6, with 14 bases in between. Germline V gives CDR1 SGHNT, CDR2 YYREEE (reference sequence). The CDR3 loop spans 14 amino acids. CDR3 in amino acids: CASSVGQQTNEQFF. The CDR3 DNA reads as TGTGCCAGCAGCGTCGGACAGCAAACCAATGAGCAGTTCTTC.

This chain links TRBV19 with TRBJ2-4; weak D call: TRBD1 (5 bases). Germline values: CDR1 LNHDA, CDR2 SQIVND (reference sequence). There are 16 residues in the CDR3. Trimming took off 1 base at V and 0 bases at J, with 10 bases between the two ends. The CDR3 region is CASSIAAGIAKNIQYF. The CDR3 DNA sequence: TGTGCCAGTAGTATAGCGGCAGGGATAGCCAAAAACATTCAGTACTTC.

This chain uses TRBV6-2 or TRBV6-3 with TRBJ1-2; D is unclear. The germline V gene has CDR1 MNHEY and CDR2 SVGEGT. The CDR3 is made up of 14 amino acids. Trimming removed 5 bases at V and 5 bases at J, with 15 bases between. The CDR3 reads CASSGDGKPYGYTF. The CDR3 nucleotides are TGTGCCAGCAGTGGCGATGGGAAGCCTTATGGCTACACCTTC.

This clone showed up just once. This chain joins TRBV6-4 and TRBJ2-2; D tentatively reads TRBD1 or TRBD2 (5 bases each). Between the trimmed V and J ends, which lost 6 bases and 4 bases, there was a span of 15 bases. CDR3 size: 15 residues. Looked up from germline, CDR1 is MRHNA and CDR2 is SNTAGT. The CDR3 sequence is CASSPGPERTGELFF. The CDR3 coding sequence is TGTGCCAGCAGCCCGGGGCCGGAGCGCACCGGGGAGCTGTTTTTT.

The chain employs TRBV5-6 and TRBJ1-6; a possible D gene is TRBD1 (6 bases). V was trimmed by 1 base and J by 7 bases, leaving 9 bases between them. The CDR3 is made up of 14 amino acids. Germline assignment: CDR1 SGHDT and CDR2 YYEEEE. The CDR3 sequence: CASSLTGGNSPLHF. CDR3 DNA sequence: TGTGCCAGCAGCTTGACGGGGGGCAATTCACCCCTCCACTTT.

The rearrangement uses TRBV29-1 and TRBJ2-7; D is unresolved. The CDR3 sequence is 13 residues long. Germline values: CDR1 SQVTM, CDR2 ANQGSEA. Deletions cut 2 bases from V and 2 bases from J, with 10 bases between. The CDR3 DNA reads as TGCAGCGTTGAATCGGACCGGACCTACGAGCAGTACTTC. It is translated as CSVESDRTYEQYF.

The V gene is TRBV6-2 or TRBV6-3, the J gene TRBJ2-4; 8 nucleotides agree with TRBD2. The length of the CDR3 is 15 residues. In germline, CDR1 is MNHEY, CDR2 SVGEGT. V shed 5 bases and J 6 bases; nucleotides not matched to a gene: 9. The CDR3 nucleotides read TGTGCCAGCAGTAGGCTCGGGGGGGAAGTAAACATTCAGTACTTC. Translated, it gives CASSRLGGEVNIQYF.

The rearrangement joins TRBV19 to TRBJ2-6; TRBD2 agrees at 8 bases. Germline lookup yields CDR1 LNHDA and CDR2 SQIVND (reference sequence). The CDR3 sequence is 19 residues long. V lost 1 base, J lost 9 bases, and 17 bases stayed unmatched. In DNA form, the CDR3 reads TGTGCCAGTAGTATAGTGGGGTCGGGAGGGGCGTTGGGGAGCAACGTCCTGACTTTC. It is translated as CASSIVGSGGALGSNVLTF.

This CDR3 is CASSYLGYSGELFF. CDR3 bases: TGTGCCAGCAGTTATCTGGGGTACTCCGGGGAGCTGTTTTTT. This rearrangement joins TRBV6-5 to TRBJ2-2; D is ambiguous. The germline V gene has CDR1 MNHEY and CDR2 SVGAGI. With 3 bases removed from V and 6 bases from J, the gap between germline ends came to 11 bases. The CDR3 sequence is 14 residues long.

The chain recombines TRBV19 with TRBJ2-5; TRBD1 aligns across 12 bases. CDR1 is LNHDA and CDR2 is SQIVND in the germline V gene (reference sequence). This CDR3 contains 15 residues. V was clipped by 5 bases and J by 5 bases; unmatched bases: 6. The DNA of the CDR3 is TGTGCCAGTAGTGTAGGGACAGGGGGCCGGGAGACCCAGTACTTC. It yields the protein CASSVGTGGRETQYF.

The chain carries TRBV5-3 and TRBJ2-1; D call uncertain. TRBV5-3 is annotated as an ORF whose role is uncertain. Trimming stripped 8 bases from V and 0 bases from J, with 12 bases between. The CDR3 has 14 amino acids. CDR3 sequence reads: CASWQFSSYNEQFF. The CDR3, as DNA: TGTGCCAGTTGGCAATTCAGCTCCTACAATGAGCAGTTCTTC.

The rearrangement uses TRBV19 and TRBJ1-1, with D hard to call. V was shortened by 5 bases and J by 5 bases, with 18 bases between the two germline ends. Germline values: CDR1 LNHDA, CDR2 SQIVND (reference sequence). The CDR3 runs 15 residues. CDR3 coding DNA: TGTGCCAGTAGTCCACAAAGGACGGCACATACTGAAGCTTTCTTT. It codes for CASSPQRTAHTEAFF.

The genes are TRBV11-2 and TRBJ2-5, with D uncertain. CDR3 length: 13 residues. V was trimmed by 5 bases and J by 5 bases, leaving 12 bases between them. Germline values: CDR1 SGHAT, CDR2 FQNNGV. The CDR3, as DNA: TGTGCCAGCAGCGCGTCTGTCGAGGAGACCCAGTACTTC. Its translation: CASSASVEETQYF.

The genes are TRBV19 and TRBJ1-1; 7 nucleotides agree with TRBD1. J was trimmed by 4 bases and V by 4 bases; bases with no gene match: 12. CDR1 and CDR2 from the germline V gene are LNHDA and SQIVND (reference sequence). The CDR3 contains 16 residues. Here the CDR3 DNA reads TGTGCCAGTAGTAGCATTACCGGGACAGTCGTCACTGAAGCTTTCTTT. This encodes CASSSITGTVVTEAFF. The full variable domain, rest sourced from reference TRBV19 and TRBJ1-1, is DGGITQSPKYLFRKEGQNVTLSCEQNLNHDAMYWYRQDPGQGLRLIYYSQIVNDFQKGDIAEGYSVSREKKESFPLTVTSAQKNPTAFYLCASSSITGTVVTEAFFGQGTRLTVV.

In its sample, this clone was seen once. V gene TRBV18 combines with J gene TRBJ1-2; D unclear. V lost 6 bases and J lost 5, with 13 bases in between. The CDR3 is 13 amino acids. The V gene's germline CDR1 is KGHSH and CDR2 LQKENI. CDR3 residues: CASSPDAKYGYTF. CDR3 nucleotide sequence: TGTGCCAGCTCCCCCGACGCGAAATATGGCTACACCTTC.

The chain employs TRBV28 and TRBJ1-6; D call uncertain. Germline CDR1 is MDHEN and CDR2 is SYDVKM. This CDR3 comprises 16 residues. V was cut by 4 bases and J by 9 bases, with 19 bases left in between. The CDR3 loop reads CASSSLLGPIGSPLHF. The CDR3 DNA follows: TGTGCCAGCAGTTCACTCCTTGGGCCTATCGGTTCACCCCTCCACTTT.

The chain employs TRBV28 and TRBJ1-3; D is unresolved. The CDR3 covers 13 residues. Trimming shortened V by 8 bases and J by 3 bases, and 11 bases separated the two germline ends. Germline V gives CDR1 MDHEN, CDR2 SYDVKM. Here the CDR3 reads CASQRTVGNTIYF. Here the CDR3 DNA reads TGTGCCAGCCAGAGGACGGTTGGAAACACCATATATTTT.

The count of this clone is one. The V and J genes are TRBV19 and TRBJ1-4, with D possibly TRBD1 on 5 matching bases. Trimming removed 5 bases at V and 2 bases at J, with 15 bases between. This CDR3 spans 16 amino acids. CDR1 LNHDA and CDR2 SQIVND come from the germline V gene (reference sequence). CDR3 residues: CASSRGERRTNEKLFF. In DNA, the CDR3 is TGTGCCAGTAGTCGGGGGGAACGCCGGACTAATGAAAAACTGTTTTTT.

The CDR3, as DNA: TGTGCCAGCAGCGGACAGGGGGCGATCACCGGGGAGCTGTTTTTT. Its protein product is CASSGQGAITGELFF. This chain joins TRBV2 and TRBJ2-2; 11 bases agree with TRBD1. The germline gives CDR1 SNHLY, CDR2 FYNNEI. Germline trimming cut 6 bases from V and 4 bases from J; bases unmatched to any gene: 4. This CDR3 has 15 residues.

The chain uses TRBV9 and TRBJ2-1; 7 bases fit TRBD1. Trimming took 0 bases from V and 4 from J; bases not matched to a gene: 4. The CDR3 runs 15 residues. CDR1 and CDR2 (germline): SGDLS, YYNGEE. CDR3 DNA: TGTGCCAGCAGCGTAGAGCCGGGACAGTACAATGAGCAGTTCTTC. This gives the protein CASSVEPGQYNEQFF.

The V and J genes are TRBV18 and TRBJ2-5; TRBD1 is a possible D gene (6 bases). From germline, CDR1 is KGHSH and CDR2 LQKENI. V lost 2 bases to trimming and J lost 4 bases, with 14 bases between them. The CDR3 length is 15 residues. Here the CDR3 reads CASSPEQGSGETQYF. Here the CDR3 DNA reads TGTGCCAGCTCACCAGAACAGGGATCGGGAGAGACCCAGTACTTC.